This T cell receptor beta chain is from a study of blood T cell repertoires in COVID-19. The overall study: PBMCs, B-cell-depleted T cells, or T cells provided the cDNA or gDNA that made up the material.

V was cut by 6 bases and J by 10 bases, with 19 bases left in between. Germline CDR1 SNHLY, CDR2 FYNNEI. The CDR3 covers 15 residues. Repertoires were generated with immunoSEQ multiplex PCR, while TCRdb's copy carries only in-frame clones and drops some. The data hold almost 300,000 clones, with 85% to 90% observed a single time. The sample comprised peripheral blood. This TCR derives from a man aged 65-85 years with acute or convalescent COVID-19. The chain is built from TRBV2 and TRBJ1-6; D ambiguous. CDR3 in DNA: TGTGCCAGCAGCCAGAACACGGCGGGTTGGTCACCCCTCCACTTT. Protein: CASSQNTAGWSPLHF. Drawing the rest from reference TRBV2 and TRBJ1-6, the complete variable domain is EPEVTQTPSHQVTQMGQEVILRCVPISNHLYFYWYRQILGQKVEFLVSFYNNEISEKSEIFDDQFSVERPDGSNFTLKIRSTKLEDSAMYFCASSQNTAGWSPLHFGNGTRLTVT.